These 28 T cell receptor beta chains were sequenced from one sample in a study of siplizumab effects on memory and regulatory T cells. Data came from immunoSEQ multiplex PCR; TCRdb stores just in-frame clones and leaves some out. The repertoire holds about 100,000 clones, more than 90% seen once, with roughly 2.7% in the top ten. Sequences were obtained from CD4+ T cells sorted from blood. Receptor source: a human donor in good health. Some clones in this sample may be carry-over from other donors' samples.

The chain is built from TRBV18 and TRBJ2-7, with D hard to call. Germline CDR1 is KGHSH and CDR2 is LQKENI. CDR3 length: 16 residues. Trimming removed 3 bases at V and 4 bases at J, with 19 bases between. CDR3 sequence: CASSPGLVQTEYEQYF. As DNA, the CDR3 is TGTGCCAGCTCACCGGGATTGGTCCAGACCGAGTACGAGCAGTACTTC.

This chain connects TRBV2 to TRBJ2-5; no definite D call. The CDR3 runs to 11 residues. V was cut by 4 bases and J by 3 bases, with 3 bases left in between. Germline values: CDR1 SNHLY, CDR2 FYNNEI. DNA of the CDR3: TGTGCCAGCAGTGGTGAAGAGACCCAGTACTTC. Protein product: CASSGEETQYF.

The chain couples TRBV11-2 to TRBJ1-2, with 9 bases fitting TRBD1. The germline CDR1 and CDR2 sequences are SGHAT and FQNNGV. V lost 4 bases and J lost 7; bases outside the gene matches: 4. CDR3 length equals 13 residues. The CDR3 DNA follows: TGTGCCAGCAGCTCCGACAGGGGGGGTGGCTACACCTTC. This encodes CASSSDRGGGYTF.

The CDR3 nucleotides are TGTGCCAGCAGTTCCACCCGGGACGGCTCTGGAAACACCATATATTTT. Translation: CASSSTRDGSGNTIYF. This chain connects TRBV27 to TRBJ1-3, with D perhaps TRBD1 (5 bases). V dropped 4 bases and J dropped 0 bases, with 13 bases sitting between them. The germline V gene has CDR1 MNHEY and CDR2 SMNVEV (reference sequence). This CDR3 has 16 residues.

The rearrangement joins TRBV6-5 to TRBJ2-3; tentatively, D is TRBD1 (5 bases). V lost 0 bases and J 6 bases, leaving 10 bases between the germline ends. CDR1 is MNHEY and CDR2 is SVGAGI in the germline V gene. The CDR3 contains 14 residues. The CDR3 reads CASSYSRQQDTQYF. DNA for the CDR3: TGTGCCAGCAGTTACTCGAGACAGCAGGATACGCAGTATTTT.

This sequence joins TRBV28 and TRBJ2-2, with TRBD1 identical over 9 bases. CDR1 MDHEN and CDR2 SYDVKM come from the germline V gene. The CDR3 runs to 17 residues. V lost 1 base to trimming and J lost 1 base; unmatched junction nucleotides: 4. CDR3 nucleotides: TGTGCCAGCAGTTTATACAGGGGGCTTAGGAACACCGGGGAGCTGTTTTTT. It translates to CASSLYRGLRNTGELFF.

This chain uses TRBV7-9 with TRBJ2-1, with D maybe TRBD2 (6 bases). This CDR3 comprises 14 residues. CDR1 is SEHNR, CDR2 FQNEAQ, per germline (reference sequence). The V gene lost 5 bases and the J gene lost 5 bases, with 13 bases spanning the gap. DNA of the CDR3: TGTGCCAGCAGCAGCAGTCGGAGGGACAATGAGCAGTTCTTC. It codes for CASSSSRRDNEQFF.

The chain has TRBV20-1 and TRBJ2-5, with unresolved D. The CDR3 loop spans 11 amino acids. Trimming cost V 4 bases and J 1 base, with 4 bases left between them. Germline V gene data show CDR1 as DFQATT and CDR2 as SNEGSKA (reference sequence). This chain's CDR3 is CSATFQETQYF. CDR3 in DNA: TGCAGTGCTACGTTCCAAGAGACCCAGTACTTC.

The J gene is TRBJ1-1, the V gene TRBV21-1; whether TRBD1, the table's D call, matches the DNA was not checked. TRBV21-1 is an annotated pseudogene. This CDR3 is built from 14 residues. The CDR3 DNA follows: TGTGCCAGCACTCAACAGGGGCCGCTAACTGAAGCTTTCTTT. Translated: CASTQQGPLTEAFF.

The rearrangement uses TRBV28 and TRBJ2-7; tentative D call: TRBD2 (5 bases). CDR1 MDHEN and CDR2 SYDVKM come from the germline V gene. V lost 6 bases and J 6 bases, leaving 18 bases between the germline ends. The CDR3 spans 14 residues. The CDR3 region has the DNA TGTGCCAGCAGGCCCCCCGGGGAAGGAGGCGAGCAGTACTTC. Translation gives CASRPPGEGGEQYF.

This chain uses TRBV15 with TRBJ1-1, with D hard to call. V shed 5 bases and J shed 1 base, with 8 bases lying between them. Germline CDR1 reads LNHNV; CDR2 reads YYDKDF (reference sequence). The CDR3 loop spans 13 amino acids. CDR3: CATSGPGNTEAFF. For the CDR3, the DNA is TGTGCCACCAGCGGGCCGGGGAACACTGAAGCTTTCTTT.

V usage is TRBV13 and J usage is TRBJ2-1; D perhaps matches TRBD1 (6 bases). The germline CDR1 and CDR2 sequences are PRHDT and FYEKMQ (reference sequence). The CDR3 is 16 amino acids. The germline V and J ends were trimmed by 5 bases and 6 bases, with 20 bases remaining between them. The CDR3 spells CASSIFRGPPSNEQFF. The CDR3, as DNA: TGTGCCAGCAGCATATTCAGGGGCCCTCCCTCCAATGAGCAGTTCTTC.

This rearrangement joins TRBV7-9 to TRBJ2-7; 7 nucleotides align to TRBD1. V shed 5 bases and J 2 bases; nucleotides not matched to a gene: 6. Germline V lookup: CDR1 SEHNR, CDR2 FQNEAQ (reference sequence). The length of the CDR3 is 14 residues. CDR3 bases: TGTGCCAGCAGCCCCGACAGGGTCCCCTACGAGCAGTACTTC. The encoded protein is CASSPDRVPYEQYF. The variable domain in full, with the rest retrieved from reference TRBV7-9 and TRBJ2-7, is DTGVSQNPRHKITKRGQNVTFRCDPISEHNRLYWYRQTLGQGPEFLTYFQNEAQLEKSRLLSDRFSAERPKGSFSTLEIQRTEQGDSAMYLCASSPDRVPYEQYFGPGTRLTVT.

The rearrangement joins TRBV10-1 to TRBJ2-5; a possible D gene is TRBD1 (7 bases). V lost 7 bases, J lost 5 bases, and 23 bases lay in between. CDR3 size: 16 residues. Germline V lookup: CDR1 WNHNN, CDR2 SYGVQD (reference sequence). The CDR3 is CASTLTGRLSKETQYF. The CDR3 bases are TGCGCCAGCACCTTGACAGGGAGGCTTAGTAAGGAGACCCAGTACTTC.

The chain has TRBV10-2 and TRBJ2-7, with D unresolved. CDR1 and CDR2 (germline): WSHSY, SAAADI. This CDR3 contains 14 residues. V lost 0 bases and J 5 bases, leaving 11 bases between the germline ends. The CDR3 reads CASSESAGFNEQYF. As DNA, the CDR3 is TGCGCCAGCAGTGAGTCCGCAGGTTTCAACGAGCAGTACTTC.

CDR3 bases: TGCGCCAGCAGCTTGGGACCGGGACAGGGGGCAGGAAACTATGGCTACACCTTC. It translates to CASSLGPGQGAGNYGYTF. V and J are TRBV5-1 and TRBJ1-2; 12 bases fit TRBD1. CDR1 and CDR2 from the germline V gene are SGHRS and YFSETQ. V lost 0 bases, J lost 2 bases, and 8 bases stayed unmatched. The CDR3 is 18 residues long.

This clone has only a few counts. The CDR3 sequence is CASSIAATNEKLFF. The DNA for the CDR3 is TGTGCCAGTAGTATCGCGGCAACTAATGAAAAACTGTTTTTT. The chain is built from TRBV19 and TRBJ1-4; D remains ambiguous. CDR1 LNHDA and CDR2 SQIVND come from the germline V gene (reference sequence). V lost 3 bases, J lost 0 bases, and 5 bases lay in between. CDR3 length: 14 residues.

This sequence joins TRBV29-1 and TRBJ2-3, with D hard to call. The CDR3 has 11 residues. Germline V gives CDR1 SQVTM, CDR2 ANQGSEA. Deletions cut 6 bases from V and 4 bases from J, with 8 bases between. CDR3 protein: CSVENPDTQYF. CDR3 in DNA: TGCAGCGTCGAGAATCCAGATACGCAGTATTTT.

The J gene is TRBJ2-2, the V gene TRBV4-1, with 7 positions matching TRBD1. V shed 6 bases, J shed 0 bases, and the junction held 19 bases outside the gene matches. The CDR3 has 20 residues. Germline-derived CDR1 and CDR2 are MGHRA and YSYEKL. The CDR3 region has the DNA TGCGCCAGCAGTCCGAATCCGACAGGGAAGGGGAGAGCGAACACCGGGGAGCTGTTTTTT. Protein product: CASSPNPTGKGRANTGELFF.

The gene calls are TRBV19 and TRBJ1-5; 10 bases line up with TRBD1. Germline trimming cut 8 bases from V and 5 bases from J; bases unmatched to any gene: 3. The CDR3 has 13 amino acids. The germline V gene has CDR1 LNHDA and CDR2 SQIVND (reference sequence). CDR3 amino acids: CASGQGVDQPQHF. Written as DNA, the CDR3 is TGTGCCAGTGGACAGGGGGTCGATCAGCCCCAGCATTTT.

V and J are TRBV5-4 and TRBJ2-3, with no clear D. The CDR3 is made up of 14 amino acids. Germline CDR1 SGHNT, CDR2 YYREEE (reference sequence). Trimming left V 0 bases short and J 1 base short, with 6 bases between. CDR3 sequence: CASSLGARTDTQYF. In nucleotides, the CDR3 is TGTGCCAGCAGCTTGGGAGCGCGCACAGATACGCAGTATTTT.

V gene TRBV19 combines with J gene TRBJ1-1, with D tentatively TRBD1 (6 bases). CDR3 length: 14 residues. The germline CDR1 and CDR2 sequences are LNHDA and SQIVND (reference sequence). Trimming stripped 4 bases from V and 6 bases from J, with 15 bases between. The CDR3 protein is CASSTNREGAEAFF. The CDR3 coding sequence is TGTGCCAGTAGTACTAACAGGGAGGGTGCTGAAGCTTTCTTT.

The V and J genes are TRBV7-3 and TRBJ2-1; 7 bases map to TRBD2. CDR3 length equals 16 residues. Germline loops: CDR1 SGHTA, CDR2 FQGTGA. V shed 1 base, J shed 4 bases, and the junction held 7 bases outside the gene matches. The CDR3 DNA follows: TGTGCCAGCAGCTTAAGCCTAACTAGCGAGTACAATGAGCAGTTCTTC. Translation gives CASSLSLTSEYNEQFF.

This clone was detected a few times. The rearrangement links TRBV7-2 to TRBJ2-3, with D perhaps given as TRBD1 or TRBD2 (5 bases each). The V end lost 5 bases, the J end lost 3 bases, and 12 bases lay between the germline ends. This CDR3 region has 14 residues. Per germline, CDR1 SGHTA and CDR2 FQGNSA. The CDR3 bases are TGTGCCAGCAGCGCGCTGAGGGGTACAGATACGCAGTATTTT. As protein: CASSALRGTDTQYF.

The chain carries TRBV25-1 and TRBJ1-3, with D unresolved. The ends were cut back, 2 bases at V and 5 bases at J, with 13 bases in the middle. CDR3 length: 15 residues. CDR1 and CDR2 (germline): MGHDK, SYGVNS. CDR3 loop: CASSEAGPLRNTIYF. The CDR3 nucleotides are TGTGCCAGCAGTGAAGCCGGCCCTCTGAGAAACACCATATATTTT.

The V and J genes are TRBV6-1 and TRBJ2-7, with D possibly TRBD2 on 5 matching bases. CDR1 is MNHNS and CDR2 is SASEGT in the germline V gene. The CDR3 runs 18 residues. The V end was cut by 2 bases, the J end by 4 bases, with 24 bases between. CDR3 in DNA: TGTGCCAGCAGTGAACCTCTGCTCCGGAGAGGGCCGATATACGAGCAGTACTTC. Protein sequence: CASSEPLLRRGPIYEQYF.

The gene calls are TRBV2 and TRBJ2-7, with D maybe TRBD1 (6 bases). The CDR3 totals 13 residues. Trimming removed 8 bases at V and 7 bases at J, with 18 bases between. In germline, CDR1 is SNHLY, CDR2 FYNNEI. CDR3 nucleotides: TGTGCCAGCCAGACCGGGACACGAGGGGAGCAGTACTTC. Residues: CASQTGTRGEQYF.

The V and J genes are TRBV6-5 and TRBJ2-1, with D possibly being TRBD2 (7 bases). The V gene lost 4 bases and the J gene lost 4 bases, with 11 bases spanning the gap. The CDR3 has 14 amino acids. Germline assignment: CDR1 MNHEY and CDR2 SVGAGI. DNA for the CDR3: TGTGCCAGCAGTTCCAGGGGAGGGTACAATGAGCAGTTCTTC. This sequence encodes CASSSRGGYNEQFF.